The 20 T cell receptor beta chains in this list originate from one sample, sequenced in a study of blood T cell repertoires in COVID-19 (dated by TCRdb to between 2020 and 2021). The method behind the library was the immunoSEQ multiplex PCR assay. The clones in this table, taken by TCRdb from immuneACCESS, are in-frame only. Not every clone is retained; where verified, under half of the shortfall comes from an unresolved V gene, and the cause of the rest is unknown. A total of approximately 300,000 clones appear in this sample, around nine tenths of them only once. Of the sample, 1.5% to 2% falls within the top ten clones. The specimen was peripheral blood. These receptors all come from a woman aged 25 to 39 with COVID-19, enrolled during active disease.

The V call is TRBV7-9, the J call TRBJ2-5; 13 bases line up with TRBD2. The trim removed 5 bases at V and 0 bases at J, leaving 6 bases unmatched. Germline CDR1 and CDR2: SEHNR and FQNEAQ (reference sequence). CDR3 size: 17 residues. CDR3: CASSPRLAGGDQETQYF. The CDR3 DNA reads as TGTGCCAGCAGCCCGAGACTAGCGGGGGGCGACCAAGAGACCCAGTACTTC.

The chain uses TRBV10-2 and TRBJ2-1, with TRBD2 matching 11 bases. Looked up from germline, CDR1 is WSHSY and CDR2 is SAAADI. This CDR3 has 17 residues. The trim removed 2 bases at V and 6 bases at J, leaving 9 bases unmatched. The CDR3 sequence: CASSEASLAGAPNEQFF. Written as DNA, the CDR3 is TGCGCCAGCAGTGAGGCCTCACTAGCGGGGGCCCCCAATGAGCAGTTCTTC.

The V gene is TRBV7-2, the J gene TRBJ1-4, with TRBD1 identical over 7 bases. Germline V gene data show CDR1 as SGHTA and CDR2 as FQGNSA. V lost 5 bases and J lost 2; bases outside the gene matches: 2. The CDR3 is 14 amino acids. The DNA for the CDR3 is TGTGCCAGCAGCCAACAGGGGACTAATGAAAAACTGTTTTTT. It yields the protein CASSQQGTNEKLFF.

This rearrangement joins TRBV5-6 to TRBJ1-1, with D possibly being TRBD1 (6 bases). Germline V CDR1 and CDR2: SGHDT, YYEEEE. V was cut by 2 bases and J by 5 bases, with 13 bases left in between. This CDR3 contains 14 residues. The CDR3 here is CASSFPGGGTEAFF. The CDR3 DNA reads as TGTGCCAGCAGCTTTCCGGGGGGCGGTACTGAAGCTTTCTTT.

The chain carries TRBV6-5 and TRBJ2-5; TRBD1 matches at 7 bases. The CDR3 is made up of 13 amino acids. V dropped 8 bases and J dropped 7; count of bases not matched to a gene: 10. Germline V gene data show CDR1 as MNHEY and CDR2 as SVGAGI. The CDR3, as DNA: TGTGCCAGCCTAGGACAGGTCCGGGGGACCCAGTACTTC. As protein: CASLGQVRGTQYF.

The CDR3 coding sequence is TGTGCCAGCAGTGGTCTCTTCAGGGAAGAAGCTTTCTTT. Translating gives CASSGLFREEAFF. This chain joins TRBV2 and TRBJ1-1; D possibly corresponds to TRBD1 (5 bases). The ends were cut back, 4 bases at V and 8 bases at J, with 14 bases in the middle. CDR3 length: 13 amino acids. The V gene's germline CDR1 is SNHLY and CDR2 FYNNEI.

The rearrangement links TRBV18 to TRBJ2-1, with 11 bases aligning to TRBD2. V trimming: 3 bases; J trimming: 5 bases; junction bases outside the gene matches: 3. Germline values: CDR1 KGHSH, CDR2 LQKENI. The CDR3 is made up of 15 amino acids. The chain's CDR3 is CASSPGLAVNNEQFF. DNA of the CDR3: TGTGCCAGCTCACCGGGACTAGCGGTTAACAATGAGCAGTTCTTC.

The J gene is TRBJ2-1, the V gene TRBV29-1; D call uncertain. V dropped 4 bases and J dropped 4 bases, with 8 bases sitting between them. CDR3 length: 12 residues. The germline V gene encodes CDR1 SQVTM and CDR2 ANQGSEA. The CDR3, as DNA: TGCAGCGTTGGGCCCACATACAATGAGCAGTTCTTC. This sequence encodes CSVGPTYNEQFF.

V and J are TRBV28 and TRBJ2-7; TRBD1 matches at 9 bases. V trimming: 4 bases; J trimming: 7 bases; junction bases outside the gene matches: 8. The CDR3 loop spans 14 amino acids. Germline V gene lookup returns CDR1 MDHEN and CDR2 SYDVKM. The CDR3 DNA follows: TGTGCCAGCAGTTCCGGGACAGGGCATTTTGAGCAGTACGTC. Translating it yields CASSSGTGHFEQYV.

This clone was observed once. The chain recombines TRBV18 with TRBJ2-1, with TRBD2 matching over 10 bases. Trimming cost V 2 bases and J 8 bases; bases outside gene matches: 9. The CDR3 runs 16 residues. Germline V gene data show CDR1 as KGHSH and CDR2 as LQKENI. The CDR3 DNA is TGTGCCAGCTCACCAATATCGAGCGGGGGGGCCCATGAGCAGTTCTTC. Translation gives CASSPISSGGAHEQFF.

The rearrangement joins TRBV5-4 to TRBJ2-3, with D perhaps matching TRBD2 (6 bases). Germline CDR1 reads SGHNT; CDR2 reads YYREEE (reference sequence). V lost 6 bases, J lost 4 bases, and 18 bases lay in between. The CDR3 totals 15 residues. The CDR3 reads CASTAGLEWSDTQYF. The CDR3, as DNA: TGTGCCAGCACCGCGGGGTTAGAGTGGTCAGATACGCAGTATTTT.

The chain links TRBV2 to TRBJ1-4; 9 bases match TRBD1. The germline CDR1 and CDR2 sequences are SNHLY and FYNNEI. The CDR3 sequence is 14 residues long. Trimming removed 7 bases from V and 8 bases from J; junction bases left unmatched: 8. The CDR3 is CASNVDRGWEKLFF. DNA for the CDR3: TGTGCCAGCAATGTAGACAGGGGGTGGGAAAAACTGTTTTTT.

The chain is built from TRBV4-2 and TRBJ2-7; 9 bases match TRBD1. There are 16 residues in the CDR3. Germline loops: CDR1 LGHNA, CDR2 YNFKEQ. J lost 5 bases, V lost 2 bases, and 10 bases had no gene match. In DNA, the CDR3 is TGTGCCAGCAGCCAAAAGACAGGGGGATTGGGAAACGAGCAGTACTTC. Protein sequence: CASSQKTGGLGNEQYF.

V and J are TRBV6-6 and TRBJ1-2; a weak D match, TRBD1 (5 bases). The CDR3 extends over 15 amino acids. V lost 0 bases and J 6 bases, leaving 14 bases between the germline ends. Germline values: CDR1 MNHNY, CDR2 SVGAGI (reference sequence). The CDR3 nucleotides are TGTGCCAGCAGTTACTCACAGGCCGTAGGGGATGGCTACACCTTC. Amino acid sequence: CASSYSQAVGDGYTF.

In this sample, this clone turned up once. The chain combines TRBV7-2 with TRBJ1-3, with TRBD1 as a possible D gene (6 bases). Germline-derived CDR1 and CDR2 are SGHTA and FQGNSA. The CDR3 extends over 14 amino acids. Trimming stripped 6 bases from V and 2 bases from J, with 11 bases between. The CDR3 region has the DNA TGTGCCAGCAGGCGGGCAGGGGCTGGAAACACCATATATTTT. Residues: CASRRAGAGNTIYF.

V usage is TRBV10-2 and J usage is TRBJ1-1; D call uncertain. Per the germline V gene, CDR1 is WSHSY and CDR2 is SAAADI. V lost 8 bases and J 1 base, leaving 11 bases between the germline ends. CDR3 length: 13 amino acids. CDR3: CASFMGQNTEAFF. CDR3 sequence (DNA): TGCGCCAGCTTCATGGGCCAGAACACTGAAGCTTTCTTT.

This chain uses TRBV15 with TRBJ2-3; TRBD2 matches 7 bases. V lost 8 bases to trimming and J lost 0 bases; unmatched junction nucleotides: 8. CDR1 is LNHNV, CDR2 YYDKDF, per germline (reference sequence). There are 15 residues in the CDR3. The CDR3 sequence is CATRPGGGSTDTQYF. The CDR3 coding sequence is TGTGCCACCCGTCCAGGCGGGGGAAGCACAGATACGCAGTATTTT. Full variable domain (outside the CDR3, taken from reference TRBV15 and TRBJ2-3): DAMVIQNPRYQVTQFGKPVTLSCSQTLNHNVMYWYQQKSSQAPKLLFHYYDKDFNNEADTPDNFQSRRPNTSFCFLDIRSPGLGDTAMYLCATRPGGGSTDTQYFGPGTRLTVL.

This sequence joins TRBV12-3 or TRBV12-4 and TRBJ1-2, with TRBD1 matching over 10 bases. V lost 7 bases to trimming and J lost 6 bases; unmatched junction nucleotides: 2. The CDR3 sequence is 12 residues long. The chain's CDR3 is CASNGQGDGYTF. DNA for the CDR3: TGTGCCAGCAATGGACAGGGGGATGGCTACACCTTC.

The chain links TRBV30 to TRBJ2-7; 7 bases agree with TRBD2. The germline V gene encodes CDR1 GTSNPN and CDR2 SVGIG (reference sequence). This CDR3 contains 14 residues. V lost 3 bases, J lost 4 bases, and 9 bases stayed unmatched. The CDR3 spells CAWRTAGRGYEQYF. The CDR3 DNA follows: TGTGCCTGGAGGACCGCGGGGAGGGGATACGAGCAGTACTTC.

This clone was counted a single time. This chain uses TRBV7-5 with TRBJ2-5; TRBD2, as called in the table, went unchecked against the DNA. TRBV7-5 is designated a pseudogene. CDR3 length: 16 amino acids. CDR3 bases: TGTGTCAGAAGTCCCGCCGGTCGAACCTACCAAGAGACCCAGTACTTC. Translation gives CVRSPAGRTYQETQYF.